Presented here are 2 T cell receptor beta chains from one specimen sequenced in a study of post-analysis software for immune sequencing data. Study-level findings and limits: Patients showed TRBV5-6, TRBV5-1 and TRBV20-1 among a few TRBV segments more frequent than in controls.

Unique molecular identifiers were carried by the TCR beta cDNA libraries. MiXCR, applied by TCRdb to the PCR reads, yields one record per CDR3 protein. The sample has roughly 410,000 distinct CDR3 sequences; approximately 38% are singletons. These receptors lack a known antigen. Sequenced material: blood. The receptors were gathered from a girl between 10 and 17 years old with multiple sclerosis.

The chain uses TRBV4-1 and TRBJ2-5; TRBD2 is a possible D gene (7 bases). Trimming shortened V by 1 base and J by 5 bases, and 14 bases separated the two germline ends. The CDR3 has 15 amino acids. Germline-derived CDR1 and CDR2 are MGHRA and YSYEKL. CDR3 region: CASSQVGGPIETQYF. The CDR3 nucleotides are TGCGCCAGCAGCCAAGTGGGGGGGCCCATCGAGACCCAGTACTTC.

J is TRBJ1-2 and V is TRBV20-1, with D possibly TRBD1 on 5 matching bases. The V end was cut by 4 bases, the J end by 4 bases, with 19 bases between. This CDR3 has 15 residues. Germline CDR1 is DFQATT and CDR2 is SNEGSKA (reference sequence). CDR3 coding DNA: TGCAGTGCTACCCCCTCAGGGTTGGGAGTCTATGGCTACACCTTC. This codes for CSATPSGLGVYGYTF.